The clone carrying this T cell receptor (beta chain) occurred many times. Its target is unknown. This sample is part of a study of T cell repertoires in cytomegalovirus infection. Background on the study: Public TCR beta signatures were indicative of both CMV infection and a matching HLA type.

With V trimmed by 6 bases and J by 4 bases, 3 bases remained unmatched. This CDR3 has 13 residues. Per germline, CDR1 ENHRY and CDR2 SYGVKD. Whole-study results and caveats: Identification of carriers of CMV plus the relevant HLA was performed using cumulative public TCR beta family frequency. What dominated the ex vivo response were HLA-C-restricted CMV-specific TCR beta clonotypes.

Via MiXCR, TCRdb re-called the reads, giving one row per CDR3 protein. The sample lists about 240,000 distinct CDR3 sequences; roughly 6.5% were seen once. This sequence was found in a human donor in good health (CMV status not recorded). Some clones in this sample may be carry-over from other donors' samples. The V call is TRBV10-3, the J call TRBJ1-5, with 7 bases matching TRBD1. The sequenced sample consisted of PBMCs. The CDR3 sequence: CAIREQGNQPQHF. Written as DNA, the CDR3 is TGTGCCATCAGGGAACAGGGGAATCAGCCCCAGCATTTT.